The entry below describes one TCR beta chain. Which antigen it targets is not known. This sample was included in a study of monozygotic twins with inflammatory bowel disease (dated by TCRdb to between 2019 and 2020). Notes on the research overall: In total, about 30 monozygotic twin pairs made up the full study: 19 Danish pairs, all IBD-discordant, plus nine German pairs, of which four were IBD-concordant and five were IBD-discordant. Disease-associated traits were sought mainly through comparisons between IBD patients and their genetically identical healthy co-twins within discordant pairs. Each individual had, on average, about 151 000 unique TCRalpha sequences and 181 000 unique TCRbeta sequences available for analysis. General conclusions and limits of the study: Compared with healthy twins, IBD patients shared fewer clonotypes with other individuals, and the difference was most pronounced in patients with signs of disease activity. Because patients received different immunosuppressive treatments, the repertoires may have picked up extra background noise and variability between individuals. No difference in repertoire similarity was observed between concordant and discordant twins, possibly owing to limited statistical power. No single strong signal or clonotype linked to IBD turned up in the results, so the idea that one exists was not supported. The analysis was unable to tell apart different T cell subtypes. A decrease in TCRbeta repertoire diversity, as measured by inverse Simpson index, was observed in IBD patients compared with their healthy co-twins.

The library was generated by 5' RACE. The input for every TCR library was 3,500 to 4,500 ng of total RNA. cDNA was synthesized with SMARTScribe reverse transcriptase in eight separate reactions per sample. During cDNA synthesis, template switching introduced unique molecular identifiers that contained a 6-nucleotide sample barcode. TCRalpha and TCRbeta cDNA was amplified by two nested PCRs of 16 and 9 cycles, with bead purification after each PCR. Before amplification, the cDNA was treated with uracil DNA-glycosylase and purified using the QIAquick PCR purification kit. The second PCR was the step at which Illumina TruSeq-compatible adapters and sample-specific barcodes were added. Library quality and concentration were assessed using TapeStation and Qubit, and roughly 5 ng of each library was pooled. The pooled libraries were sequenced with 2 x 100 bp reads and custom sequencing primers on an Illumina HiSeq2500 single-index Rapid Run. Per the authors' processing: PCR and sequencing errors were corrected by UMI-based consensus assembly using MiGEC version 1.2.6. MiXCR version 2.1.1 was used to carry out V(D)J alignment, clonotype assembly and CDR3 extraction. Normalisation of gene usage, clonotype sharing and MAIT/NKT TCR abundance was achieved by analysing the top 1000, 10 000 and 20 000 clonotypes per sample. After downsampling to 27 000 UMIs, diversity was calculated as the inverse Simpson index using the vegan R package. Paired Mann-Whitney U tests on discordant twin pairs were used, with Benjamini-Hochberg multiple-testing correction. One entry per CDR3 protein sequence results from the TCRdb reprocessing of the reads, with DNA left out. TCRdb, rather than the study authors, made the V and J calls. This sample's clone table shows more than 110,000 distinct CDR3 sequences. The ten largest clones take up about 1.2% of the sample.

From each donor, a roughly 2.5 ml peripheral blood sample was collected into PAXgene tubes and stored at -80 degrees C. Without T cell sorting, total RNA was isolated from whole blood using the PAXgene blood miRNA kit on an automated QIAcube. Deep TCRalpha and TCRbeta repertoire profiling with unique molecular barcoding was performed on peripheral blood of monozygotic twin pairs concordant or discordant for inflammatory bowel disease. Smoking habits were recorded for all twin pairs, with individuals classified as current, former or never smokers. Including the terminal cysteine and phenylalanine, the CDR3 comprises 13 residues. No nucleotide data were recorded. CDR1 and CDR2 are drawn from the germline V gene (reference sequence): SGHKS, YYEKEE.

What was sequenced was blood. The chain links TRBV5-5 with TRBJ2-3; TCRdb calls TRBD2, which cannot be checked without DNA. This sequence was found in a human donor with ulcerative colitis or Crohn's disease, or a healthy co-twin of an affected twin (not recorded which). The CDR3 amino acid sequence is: CASSVIPPDTQYF.